The 21 T cell receptor beta chains given below trace back to one sample, sequenced in a study of shared clonotypes between healthy human individuals. TCRdb's copy holds only in-frame clones and misses some; the assay was immunoSEQ multiplex PCR. Here the sample spans over a million clones, approximately 80% being singletons. The sequenced material came from memory CD4+ T cells from PBMCs. This sample's subset: CD45RA-negative fraction. The receptors were gathered from a man in his late teens or twenties in good health. Some clones in this sample may be carry-over from other donors' samples.

About this clone itself: This CDR3 is also generated by other DNA sequences in the sample. DNA for the CDR3: TGTGCCAGCACTTTGGGGGGTACAGATACGCAGTATTTT. Amino acids: CASTLGGTDTQYF. The chain uses TRBV28 and TRBJ2-3; D perhaps matches TRBD2 (6 bases). The germline CDR1 and CDR2 sequences are MDHEN and SYDVKM. The CDR3 is made up of 13 amino acids. Trimming cost V 7 bases and J 3 bases, with 11 bases left between them.

V is TRBV6-5 and J is TRBJ1-2; tentative D call: TRBD1 (5 bases). CDR3 size: 14 residues. Germline loops: CDR1 MNHEY, CDR2 SVGAGI. Trimming took off 2 bases at V and 0 bases at J, with 7 bases between the two ends. The CDR3 DNA reads as TGTGCCAGCAGTTACGGGGGTTCTAACTATGGCTACACCTTC. This codes for CASSYGGSNYGYTF.

This chain uses TRBV30 with TRBJ1-1, with D perhaps TRBD1 (6 bases). The V gene lost 5 bases and the J gene lost 3 bases, with 16 bases spanning the gap. The CDR3 runs to 14 residues. Germline V gene sequence: CDR1 GTSNPN, CDR2 SVGIG (reference sequence). The CDR3 DNA reads as TGTGCCTGGGGGGGCCCCAGGGGATACACTGAAGCTTTCTTT. Protein product: CAWGGPRGYTEAFF.

A remark on this clone: Within the sample, other DNA sequences also encode this same CDR3. V is TRBV11-3 and J is TRBJ2-1; 9 bases are a match to TRBD2. Losses at the gene ends were 3 bases for V and 7 bases for J; bases not matched to a gene: 7. This CDR3 is 15 amino acids long. CDR1 and CDR2 (germline): SGHNT, YENEEA. The CDR3 region has the DNA TGTGCCAGCAGCTTGGGCGGGAGGGCCCTAAATGAGCAGTTCTTC. This encodes CASSLGGRALNEQFF.

The genes are TRBV28 and TRBJ1-6, with TRBD1 as a possible D gene (5 bases). Germline V gene sequence: CDR1 MDHEN, CDR2 SYDVKM. V lost 3 bases to trimming and J lost 3 bases, with 24 bases between them. This CDR3 has 20 residues. As DNA, the CDR3 is TGTGCCAGCAGTTTCCCCCGGTTCGGGACCGGACCGAACTATAATTCACCCCTCCACTTT. This encodes CASSFPRFGTGPNYNSPLHF.

A few counts support this clone. J is TRBJ1-1 and V is TRBV28; D unclear. The germline gives CDR1 MDHEN, CDR2 SYDVKM. V was trimmed by 5 bases and J by 2 bases, leaving 12 bases between them. The CDR3 is 14 amino acids. CDR3 region: CASSGVSTNTEAFF. DNA for the CDR3: TGTGCCAGCAGTGGGGTCAGCACAAACACTGAAGCTTTCTTT.

J is TRBJ1-1 and V is TRBV27; no reliable D call. Germline V gene data show CDR1 as MNHEY and CDR2 as SMNVEV (reference sequence). V was trimmed by 4 bases and J by 1 base, leaving 13 bases between them. This CDR3 has 15 amino acids. This chain's CDR3 is CASSWAYKTNTEAFF. CDR3 in DNA: TGTGCCAGCAGTTGGGCCTATAAGACGAACACTGAAGCTTTCTTT.

The CDR3 reads CASSFTWNTEAFF. CDR3 sequence (DNA): TGCGCCAGCAGCTTCACCTGGAACACTGAAGCTTTCTTT. The rearrangement uses TRBV5-1 and TRBJ1-1; D is undetermined. Germline CDR1 SGHRS, CDR2 YFSETQ. This CDR3 has 13 residues. V was pared by 2 bases and J by 1 base, with 6 bases between.

The V call is TRBV5-1, the J call TRBJ2-5; TRBD2 agrees at 9 bases. The V and J ends lost 4 bases and 5 bases, in that order; junction bases with no gene match: 9. Germline lookup yields CDR1 SGHRS and CDR2 YFSETQ. CDR3 size: 15 residues. CDR3 nucleotides: TGCGCCAGCAGCCCCGGACTAGCGATGGGGGAGACCCAGTACTTC. Encoded protein: CASSPGLAMGETQYF.

This clone was found once. This chain connects TRBV28 to TRBJ2-2; 7 nucleotides match TRBD1. The trim removed 4 bases at V and 6 bases at J, leaving 5 bases unmatched. In germline, CDR1 is MDHEN, CDR2 SYDVKM. The CDR3 is made up of 14 amino acids. In DNA, the CDR3 is TGTGCCAGCAGTTCCTTGACAGGGTCCGGGGAGCTGTTTTTT. It yields the protein CASSSLTGSGELFF. The variable domain in full, with the rest retrieved from reference TRBV28 and TRBJ2-2, is DVKVTQSSRYLVKRTGEKVFLECVQDMDHENMFWYRQDPGLGLRLIYFSYDVKMKEKGDIPEGYSVSREKKERFSLILESASTNQTSMYLCASSSLTGSGELFFGEGSRLTVL.

The J gene is TRBJ2-3, the V gene TRBV14; no definite D call. The V gene's germline CDR1 is SGHDN and CDR2 FVKESK. The CDR3 is 15 amino acids. V lost 0 bases and J 1 base, leaving 8 bases between the germline ends. The CDR3 coding sequence is TGTGCCAGCAGCCAAGATCTATCCGGCACAGATACGCAGTATTTT. Translated, it gives CASSQDLSGTDTQYF. The full variable domain, in which reference TRBV14 and TRBJ2-3 provide the parts outside the CDR3, is EAGVTQFPSHSVIEKGQTVTLRCDPISGHDNLYWYRRVMGKEIKFLLHFVKESKQDESGMPNNRFLAERTGGTYSTLKVQPAELEDSGVYFCASSQDLSGTDTQYFGPGTRLTVL.

The V call is TRBV19, the J call TRBJ2-7; 7 bases agree with TRBD1. Trimming at V came to 5 bases and at J to 1 base, leaving 11 bases not matched to a gene. The CDR3 runs to 16 residues. The germline V gene has CDR1 LNHDA and CDR2 SQIVND (reference sequence). CDR3 sequence: CASSPRQGSSSYEQYF. The DNA of the CDR3 is TGTGCCAGTAGTCCGCGACAGGGAAGTTCATCCTACGAGCAGTACTTC. The full variable domain, with the rest looked up from reference TRBV19 and TRBJ2-7, is DGGITQSPKYLFRKEGQNVTLSCEQNLNHDAMYWYRQDPGQGLRLIYYSQIVNDFQKGDIAEGYSVSREKKESFPLTVTSAQKNPTAFYLCASSPRQGSSSYEQYFGPGTRLTVT.

This chain uses TRBV4-2 with TRBJ1-1, with TRBD1 as a possible D gene (5 bases). V lost 1 base and J 1 base, leaving 13 bases between the germline ends. The CDR3 consists of 16 residues. Germline V gene lookup returns CDR1 LGHNA and CDR2 YNFKEQ. The CDR3 DNA follows: TGTGCCAGCAGCCAAGCCTTCGGGACCGAGAACACTGAAGCTTTCTTT. It codes for CASSQAFGTENTEAFF.

CDR3 DNA: TGTGCCAGCAGCTTAATCGGCAGGCAAAATGAAGCTTTCTTT. It is translated as CASSLIGRQNEAFF. The chain is built from TRBV11-2 and TRBJ1-1; no clear D. Germline CDR1 reads SGHAT; CDR2 reads FQNNGV. The CDR3 covers 14 residues. V lost 2 bases and J 7 bases, leaving 14 bases between the germline ends.

A word on this clone: This may be a read error: a much more frequent sequence differs by one nucleotide. This sequence joins TRBV5-8 and TRBJ2-7; D possibly corresponds to TRBD2 (6 bases). The CDR3 runs to 14 residues. Trimming cost V 1 base and J 2 bases, with 10 bases left between them. Per germline, CDR1 SGHTS and CDR2 YDEGEE. The CDR3: CASSLMRDAYEQYF. The CDR3 coding sequence is TGTGCCAGCAGCTTGATGCGGGATGCCTACGAGCAGTACTTC.

The chain has TRBV2 and TRBJ2-7; D is possibly TRBD1 (6 bases). Trimming left V 7 bases short and J 4 bases short, with 17 bases between. The CDR3 is made up of 14 amino acids. CDR1 and CDR2 (germline): SNHLY, FYNNEI. DNA for the CDR3: TGTGCCAGCAATGCACGGACAGCAGGATACGAGCAGTACTTC. As protein: CASNARTAGYEQYF.

This clone was observed a few times. V gene TRBV7-7 combines with J gene TRBJ2-2; D gene uncertain. The CDR3 loop spans 13 amino acids. Germline CDR1 reads SSHAT; CDR2 reads FNYEAQ (reference sequence). Trimming removed 1 base from V and 4 bases from J, with 4 bases in between. Here the CDR3 reads CASSLEATGELFF. The CDR3 nucleotides are TGTGCCAGCAGCTTAGAAGCCACCGGGGAGCTGTTTTTT. The full variable domain, in which reference TRBV7-7 and TRBJ2-2 provide the parts outside the CDR3, is GAGVSQSPRYKVTKRGQDVTLRCDPISSHATLYWYQQALGQGPEFLTYFNYEAQPDKSGLPSDRFSAERPEGSISTLTIQRTEQRDSAMYRCASSLEATGELFFGEGSRLTVL.

V is TRBV5-4 and J is TRBJ1-1; possible D gene TRBD1, 6 bases. This CDR3 has 15 amino acids. Germline V CDR1 and CDR2: SGHNT, YYREEE (reference sequence). V dropped 4 bases and J dropped 5 bases, with 18 bases sitting between them. CDR3 sequence reads: CASSDSRGPGTEAFF. CDR3 DNA: TGTGCCAGCAGCGATTCCAGGGGTCCGGGTACTGAAGCTTTCTTT.

The chain is built from TRBV5-1 and TRBJ1-5; D is unresolved. The CDR3 consists of 15 residues. Germline CDR1 reads SGHRS; CDR2 reads YFSETQ. Trimming took 0 bases from V and 2 from J, leaving 9 bases between them. CDR3 in amino acids: CASSLGSTGNQPQHF. The CDR3 nucleotides read TGCGCCAGCAGCTTGGGCAGTACGGGCAATCAGCCCCAGCATTTT. Filled out from reference TRBV5-1 and TRBJ1-5, the complete variable domain reads KAGVTQTPRYLIKTRGQQVTLSCSPISGHRSVSWYQQTPGQGLQFLFEYFSETQRNKGNFPGRFSGRQFSNSRSEMNVSTLELGDSALYLCASSLGSTGNQPQHFGDGTRLSIL.

A note on this clone: The junction departs from germline at one end; a sequencing error may be responsible. The rearrangement joins TRBV4-1 to TRBJ2-7; the D gene is possibly TRBD1 (6 bases). This CDR3 is built from 15 residues. The V gene's germline CDR1 is MGHRA and CDR2 YSYEKL. Here the CDR3 DNA reads TGCGCCAGCGGCCAATACGCACAGGGAGCCAACGAGCAGTACTTC. Encoded protein: CASGQYAQGANEQYF.

Concerning this clone: The sample holds other DNA sequences that translate to the same CDR3. The gene calls are TRBV28 and TRBJ2-3; 10 nucleotides agree with TRBD2. The CDR3 contains 15 residues. CDR1 is MDHEN, CDR2 SYDVKM, per germline. The V and J ends lost 5 bases and 3 bases, in that order; junction bases with no gene match: 5. DNA of the CDR3: TGTGCCAGCAGTCCTAGCGGGAGAGGTACAGATACGCAGTATTTT. Its protein is CASSPSGRGTDTQYF. Full variable domain (remainder filled in from reference TRBV28 and TRBJ2-3): DVKVTQSSRYLVKRTGEKVFLECVQDMDHENMFWYRQDPGLGLRLIYFSYDVKMKEKGDIPEGYSVSREKKERFSLILESASTNQTSMYLCASSPSGRGTDTQYFGPGTRLTVL.